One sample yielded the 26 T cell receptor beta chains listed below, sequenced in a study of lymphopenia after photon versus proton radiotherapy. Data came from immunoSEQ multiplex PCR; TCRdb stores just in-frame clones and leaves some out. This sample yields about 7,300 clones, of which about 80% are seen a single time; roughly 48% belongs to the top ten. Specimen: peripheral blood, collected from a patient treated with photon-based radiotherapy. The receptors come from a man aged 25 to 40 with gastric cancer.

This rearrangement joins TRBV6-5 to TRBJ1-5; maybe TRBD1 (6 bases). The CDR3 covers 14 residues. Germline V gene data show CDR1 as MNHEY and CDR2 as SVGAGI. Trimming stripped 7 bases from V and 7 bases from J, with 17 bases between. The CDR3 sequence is CASKKQGMLQPQHF. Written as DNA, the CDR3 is TGTGCCAGCAAGAAACAGGGTATGTTACAGCCCCAGCATTTT.

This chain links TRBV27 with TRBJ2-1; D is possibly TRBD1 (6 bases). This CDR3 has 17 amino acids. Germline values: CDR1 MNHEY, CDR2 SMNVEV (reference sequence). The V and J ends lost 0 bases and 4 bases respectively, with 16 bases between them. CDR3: CASSLSGQPHKYNEQFF. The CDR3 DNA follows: TGTGCCAGCAGTTTATCTGGACAGCCGCATAAGTACAATGAGCAGTTCTTC.

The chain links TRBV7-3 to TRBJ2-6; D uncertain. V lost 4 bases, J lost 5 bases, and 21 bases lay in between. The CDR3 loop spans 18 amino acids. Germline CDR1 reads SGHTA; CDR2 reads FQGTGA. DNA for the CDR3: TGTGCCAGCAGCTCCGCATTACGCTTACAAAGTCGGGCCAACGTCCTGACTTTC. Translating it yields CASSSALRLQSRANVLTF.

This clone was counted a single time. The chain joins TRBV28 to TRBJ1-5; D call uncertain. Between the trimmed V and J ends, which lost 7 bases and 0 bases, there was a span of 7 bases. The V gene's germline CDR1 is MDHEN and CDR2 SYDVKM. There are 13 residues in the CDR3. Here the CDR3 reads CASKYSSNQPQHF. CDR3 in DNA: TGTGCCAGCAAGTATAGTAGCAATCAGCCCCAGCATTTT. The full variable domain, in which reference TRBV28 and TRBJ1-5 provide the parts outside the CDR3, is DVKVTQSSRYLVKRTGEKVFLECVQDMDHENMFWYRQDPGLGLRLIYFSYDVKMKEKGDIPEGYSVSREKKERFSLILESASTNQTSMYLCASKYSSNQPQHFGDGTRLSIL.

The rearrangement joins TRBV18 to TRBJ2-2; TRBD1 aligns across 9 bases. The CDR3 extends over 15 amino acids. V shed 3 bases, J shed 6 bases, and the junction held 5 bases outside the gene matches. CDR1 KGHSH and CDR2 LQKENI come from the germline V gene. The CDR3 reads CASSPWTGEAGELFF. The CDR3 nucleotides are TGTGCCAGCTCACCCTGGACAGGGGAAGCCGGGGAGCTGTTTTTT.

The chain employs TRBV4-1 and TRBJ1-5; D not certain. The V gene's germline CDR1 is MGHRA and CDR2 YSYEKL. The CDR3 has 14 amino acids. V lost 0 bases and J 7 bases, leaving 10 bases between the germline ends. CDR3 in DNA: TGCGCCAGCAGCCAAGAGTTTATGCGGCAGCCCCAGCATTTT. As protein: CASSQEFMRQPQHF.

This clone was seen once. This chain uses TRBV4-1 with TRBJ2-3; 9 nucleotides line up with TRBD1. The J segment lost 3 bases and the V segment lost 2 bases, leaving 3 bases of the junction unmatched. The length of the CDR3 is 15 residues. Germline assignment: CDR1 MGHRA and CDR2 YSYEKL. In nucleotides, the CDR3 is TGCGCCAGCAGCCAACAGGACAGGGGAACAGATACGCAGTATTTT. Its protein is CASSQQDRGTDTQYF.

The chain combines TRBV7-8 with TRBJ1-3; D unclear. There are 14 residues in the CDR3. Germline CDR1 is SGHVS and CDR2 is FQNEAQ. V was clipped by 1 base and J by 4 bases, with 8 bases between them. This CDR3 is CASSLVGFGNTIYF. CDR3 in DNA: TGTGCCAGCAGCTTAGTAGGCTTCGGAAACACCATATATTTT.

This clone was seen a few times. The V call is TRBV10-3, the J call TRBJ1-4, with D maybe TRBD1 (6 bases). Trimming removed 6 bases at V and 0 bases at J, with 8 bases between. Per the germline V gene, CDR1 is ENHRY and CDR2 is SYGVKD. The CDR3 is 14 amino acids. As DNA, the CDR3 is TGTGCCATCAGAGGGGGAGCAACTAATGAAAAACTGTTTTTT. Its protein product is CAIRGGATNEKLFF.

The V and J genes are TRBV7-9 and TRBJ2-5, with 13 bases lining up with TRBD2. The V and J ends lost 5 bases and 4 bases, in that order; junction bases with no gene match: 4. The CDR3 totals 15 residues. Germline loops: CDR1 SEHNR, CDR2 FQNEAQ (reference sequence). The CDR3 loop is CASSVGTSGTETQYF. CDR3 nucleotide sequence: TGTGCCAGCAGCGTCGGGACTAGCGGGACAGAGACCCAGTACTTC.

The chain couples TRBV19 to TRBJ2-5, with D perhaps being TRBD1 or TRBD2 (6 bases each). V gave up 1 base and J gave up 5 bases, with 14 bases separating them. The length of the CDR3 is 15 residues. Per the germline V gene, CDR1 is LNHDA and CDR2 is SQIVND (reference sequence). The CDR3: CASSIGGAPSETQYF. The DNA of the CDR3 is TGTGCCAGTAGTATAGGGGGGGCTCCGTCGGAGACCCAGTACTTC. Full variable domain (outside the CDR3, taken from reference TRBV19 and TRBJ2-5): DGGITQSPKYLFRKEGQNVTLSCEQNLNHDAMYWYRQDPGQGLRLIYYSQIVNDFQKGDIAEGYSVSREKKESFPLTVTSAQKNPTAFYLCASSIGGAPSETQYFGPGTRLLVL.

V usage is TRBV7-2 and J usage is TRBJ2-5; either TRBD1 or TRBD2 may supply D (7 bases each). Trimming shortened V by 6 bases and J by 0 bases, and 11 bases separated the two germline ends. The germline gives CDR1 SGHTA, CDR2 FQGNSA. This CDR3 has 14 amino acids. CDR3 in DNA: TGTGCCAGCAGTCAGGGGGGGAACCAAGAGACCCAGTACTTC. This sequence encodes CASSQGGNQETQYF.

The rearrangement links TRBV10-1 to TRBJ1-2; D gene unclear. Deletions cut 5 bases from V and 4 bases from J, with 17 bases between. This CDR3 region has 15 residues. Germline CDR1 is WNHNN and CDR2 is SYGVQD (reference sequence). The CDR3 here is CASSRKQRKTYGYTF. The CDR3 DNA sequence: TGCGCCAGCAGTCGTAAGCAGCGAAAGACCTATGGCTACACCTTC.

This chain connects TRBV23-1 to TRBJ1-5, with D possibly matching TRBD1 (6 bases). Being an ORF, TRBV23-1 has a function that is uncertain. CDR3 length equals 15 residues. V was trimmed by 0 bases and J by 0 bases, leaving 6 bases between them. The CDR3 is CASSQSTGSNQPQHF. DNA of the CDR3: TGCGCCAGCAGTCAATCGACAGGTAGCAATCAGCCCCAGCATTTT.

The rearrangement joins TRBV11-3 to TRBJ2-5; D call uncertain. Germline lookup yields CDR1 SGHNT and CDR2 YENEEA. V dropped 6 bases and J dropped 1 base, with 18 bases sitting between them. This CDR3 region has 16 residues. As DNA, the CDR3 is TGTGCCAGCAGTGGCCAGGCTGTTATACGCCAAGAGACCCAGTACTTC. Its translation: CASSGQAVIRQETQYF. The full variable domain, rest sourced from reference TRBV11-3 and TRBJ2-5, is EAGVVQSPRYKIIEKKQPVAFWCNPISGHNTLYWYLQNLGQGPELLIRYENEEAVDDSQLPKDRFSAERLKGVDSTLKIQPAELGDSAVYLCASSGQAVIRQETQYFGPGTRLLVL.

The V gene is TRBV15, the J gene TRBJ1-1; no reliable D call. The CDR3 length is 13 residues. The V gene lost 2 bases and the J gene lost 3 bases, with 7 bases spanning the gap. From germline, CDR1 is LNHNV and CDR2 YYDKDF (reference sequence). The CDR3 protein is CATSRQPHTEAFF. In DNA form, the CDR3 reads TGTGCCACCAGCAGACAGCCCCACACTGAAGCTTTCTTT. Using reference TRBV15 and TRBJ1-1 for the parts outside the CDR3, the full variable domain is DAMVIQNPRYQVTQFGKPVTLSCSQTLNHNVMYWYQQKSSQAPKLLFHYYDKDFNNEADTPDNFQSRRPNTSFCFLDIRSPGLGDTAMYLCATSRQPHTEAFFGQGTRLTVV.

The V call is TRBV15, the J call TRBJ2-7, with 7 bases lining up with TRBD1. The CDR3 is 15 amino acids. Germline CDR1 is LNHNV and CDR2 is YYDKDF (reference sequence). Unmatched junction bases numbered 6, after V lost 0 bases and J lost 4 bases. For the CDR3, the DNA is TGTGCCACCAGCAGAGAGGGGGCAGGGGGATACGAGCAGTACTTC. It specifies CATSREGAGGYEQYF.

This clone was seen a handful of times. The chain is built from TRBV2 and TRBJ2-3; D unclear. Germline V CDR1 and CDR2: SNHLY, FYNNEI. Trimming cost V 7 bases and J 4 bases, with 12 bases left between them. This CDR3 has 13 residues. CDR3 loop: CASTKELADTQYF. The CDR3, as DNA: TGTGCCAGCACTAAGGAACTCGCAGATACGCAGTATTTT.

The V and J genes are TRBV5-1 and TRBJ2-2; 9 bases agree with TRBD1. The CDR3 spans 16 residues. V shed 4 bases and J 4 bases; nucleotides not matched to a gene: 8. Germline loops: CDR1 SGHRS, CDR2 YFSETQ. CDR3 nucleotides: TGCGCCAGCAGCCTCCGGACAGGGGTAGGCACCGGGGAGCTGTTTTTT. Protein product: CASSLRTGVGTGELFF.

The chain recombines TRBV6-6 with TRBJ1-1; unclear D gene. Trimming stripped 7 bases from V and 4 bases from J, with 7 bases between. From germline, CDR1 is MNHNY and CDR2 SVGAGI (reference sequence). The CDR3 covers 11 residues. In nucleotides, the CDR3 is TGTGCCAGCAAGGGTGCCACTGAAGCTTTCTTT. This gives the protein CASKGATEAFF.

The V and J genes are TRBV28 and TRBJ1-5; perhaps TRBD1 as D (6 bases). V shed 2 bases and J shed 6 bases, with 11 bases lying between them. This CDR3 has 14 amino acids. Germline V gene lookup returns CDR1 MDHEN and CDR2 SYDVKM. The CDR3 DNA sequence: TGTGCCAGCAGTTTAGATGGGGGCGGTCAGCCCCAGCATTTT. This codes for CASSLDGGGQPQHF.

The CDR3 loop is CASSLGDSSTDTQYF. In DNA, the CDR3 is TGTGCCAGCAGCTTAGGGGACAGTAGCACAGATACGCAGTATTTT. The rearrangement uses TRBV7-7 and TRBJ2-3; TRBD1 agrees at 7 bases. The germline CDR1 and CDR2 sequences are SSHAT and FNYEAQ (reference sequence). V was clipped by 1 base and J by 0 bases; unmatched bases: 1. The CDR3 runs to 15 residues.

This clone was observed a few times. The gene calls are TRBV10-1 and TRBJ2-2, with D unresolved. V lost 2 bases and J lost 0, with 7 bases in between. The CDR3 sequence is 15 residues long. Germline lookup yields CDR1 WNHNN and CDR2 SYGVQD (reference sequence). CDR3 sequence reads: CASSETVSNTGELFF. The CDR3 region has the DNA TGCGCCAGCAGTGAGACAGTTTCGAACACCGGGGAGCTGTTTTTT.

The CDR3 coding sequence is TGTGCCAGCAGCCTAGGACAGGGCGGCTACAATGAGCAGTTCTTC. It codes for CASSLGQGGYNEQFF. The J gene is TRBJ2-1, the V gene TRBV7-2; 8 bases match TRBD1. The CDR3 length is 15 residues. Losses at the gene ends were 5 bases for V and 3 bases for J; bases not matched to a gene: 6. Germline V lookup: CDR1 SGHTA, CDR2 FQGNSA. Supplemented by reference TRBV7-2 and TRBJ2-1, the full variable domain reads GAGVSQSPSNKVTEKGKDVELRCDPISGHTALYWYRQSLGQGLEFLIYFQGNSAPDKSGLPSDRFSAERTGGSVSTLTIQRTQQEDSAVYLCASSLGQGGYNEQFFGPGTRLTVL.

In DNA form, the CDR3 reads TGTGCCAGCAGCCGCCTGGAGGGCGATGAAAAACTGTTTTTT. It is translated as CASSRLEGDEKLFF. The chain recombines TRBV9 with TRBJ1-4; D remains ambiguous. From germline, CDR1 is SGDLS and CDR2 YYNGEE. V lost 4 bases and J 6 bases, leaving 13 bases between the germline ends. There are 14 residues in the CDR3.

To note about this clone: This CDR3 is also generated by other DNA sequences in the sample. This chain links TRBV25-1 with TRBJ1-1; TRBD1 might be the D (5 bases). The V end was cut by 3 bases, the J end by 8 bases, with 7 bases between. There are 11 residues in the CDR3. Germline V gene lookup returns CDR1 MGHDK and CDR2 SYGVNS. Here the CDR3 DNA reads TGTGCCAGCAGTGAGGGGCAGGAAGCTTTCTTT. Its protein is CASSEGQEAFF.